Below, 24 T cell receptor beta chains from the same sample are listed, as sequenced in a study of cytomegalovirus exposure and HLA in healthy donors. The PCR had 60 Vbeta and 13 Jbeta primers. The data were produced by immunoSEQ multiplex PCR, yet TCRdb's version contains in-frame clones alone and is incomplete. Among about 98,000 clones listed, 60% to 85% were seen once. Material for sequencing was PBMCs. The receptors shown here come from a man aged 55-75 years in good health and CMV-seropositive.

The chain is built from TRBV28 and TRBJ1-1; 8 bases match TRBD1. This CDR3 contains 13 residues. The junction had 5 bases not matched to a gene; V was cut back by 6 bases and J by 5 bases. CDR1 and CDR2 (germline): MDHEN, SYDVKM. This chain's CDR3 is CASRGQGETEAFF. For the CDR3, the DNA is TGTGCCAGCAGAGGACAGGGAGAAACTGAAGCTTTCTTT.

This rearrangement joins TRBV5-1 to TRBJ1-1, with 9 bases matching TRBD1. This CDR3 contains 15 residues. The V segment lost 4 bases and the J segment 1 base; nucleotides outside the gene matches: 5. CDR1 and CDR2 (germline): SGHRS, YFSETQ. The CDR3 spells CASSPGQGWNTEAFF. As DNA, the CDR3 is TGCGCCAGCAGCCCGGGACAGGGATGGAACACTGAAGCTTTCTTT.

V is TRBV27 and J is TRBJ2-3; 13 nucleotides align to TRBD2. J gave up 4 bases and V 5 bases, and 9 bases lay outside the gene matches. Looked up from germline, CDR1 is MNHEY and CDR2 is SMNVEV (reference sequence). The CDR3 is 17 residues long. CDR3 loop: CASSMRRLAGGSDTQYF. CDR3 nucleotides: TGTGCCAGCAGTATGAGGAGACTAGCGGGGGGATCAGATACGCAGTATTTT.

The chain employs TRBV6-5 and TRBJ2-7; the D gene is possibly TRBD1 (6 bases). Trimming left V 10 bases short and J 1 base short, with 8 bases between. This CDR3 spans 11 amino acids. Germline V CDR1 and CDR2: MNHEY, SVGAGI. The CDR3, as DNA: TGTGCCACGACAGGTTCCTACGAGCAGTACTTC. Translation: CATTGSYEQYF.

The chain is built from TRBV27 and TRBJ2-5, with D possibly matching TRBD2 (5 bases). V was shortened by 3 bases and J by 2 bases, with 7 bases between the two germline ends. CDR1 MNHEY and CDR2 SMNVEV come from the germline V gene (reference sequence). There are 13 residues in the CDR3. CDR3 DNA sequence: TGTGCCAGCAGTTTGAGGGTACAAGAGACCCAGTACTTC. Amino acid sequence: CASSLRVQETQYF.

The chain has TRBV7-9 and TRBJ2-7; TRBD1 matches at 7 bases. The CDR3 contains 13 residues. The V and J ends lost 5 bases and 4 bases, in that order; junction bases with no gene match: 5. Germline V CDR1 and CDR2: SEHNR, FQNEAQ (reference sequence). CDR3 sequence reads: CASSRRDSYEQYF. The DNA for the CDR3 is TGTGCCAGCAGCCGCCGGGACAGTTACGAGCAGTACTTC.

V is TRBV4-3 and J is TRBJ2-1; D possibly corresponds to TRBD1 (6 bases). Germline lookup yields CDR1 LGHNA and CDR2 YSLEER. The CDR3 is 17 amino acids. V dropped 2 bases and J dropped 5 bases, with 19 bases sitting between them. The CDR3 nucleotides read TGCGCCAGCAGCCAATACCACATACGGGACACCGACAATGAGCAGTTCTTC. It translates to CASSQYHIRDTDNEQFF.

This clone has just one count. The chain employs TRBV2 and TRBJ1-4; no clear D gene. V was shortened by 2 bases and J by 0 bases, with 7 bases between the two germline ends. The CDR3 covers 15 residues. CDR1 is SNHLY and CDR2 is FYNNEI in the germline V gene. The CDR3 DNA reads TGTGCCAGCAGTGAACATCAGGCAACTAATGAAAAACTGTTTTTT. It is translated as CASSEHQATNEKLFF.

The chain joins TRBV6-5 to TRBJ2-5, with D possibly matching TRBD1 (6 bases). V lost 4 bases and J lost 9, with 24 bases in between. The CDR3 is made up of 16 amino acids. Germline values: CDR1 MNHEY, CDR2 SVGAGI. The CDR3 DNA follows: TGTGCCAGCAGTTGGGCTCCAAAGGGCATGAAGGGGGCCCAGTACTTC. Translated: CASSWAPKGMKGAQYF.

The chain carries TRBV6-1 and TRBJ2-2, with D possibly TRBD2 on 7 matching bases. The CDR3 length is 15 residues. From germline, CDR1 is MNHNS and CDR2 SASEGT. V lost 4 bases to trimming and J lost 4 bases, with 13 bases between them. The chain's CDR3 is CASSGLGGATGELFF. The CDR3 DNA follows: TGTGCCAGCAGTGGCCTAGGGGGGGCCACCGGGGAGCTGTTTTTT.

The chain combines TRBV4-3 with TRBJ2-5; 7 bases are a match to TRBD1. The CDR3 extends over 15 amino acids. CDR1 LGHNA and CDR2 YSLEER come from the germline V gene. Trimming took 1 base from V and 0 from J; bases not matched to a gene: 2. DNA of the CDR3: TGCGCCAGCAGCCAAGGTGACAGGGACCAAGAGACCCAGTACTTC. Its protein product is CASSQGDRDQETQYF.

This clone came up a few times. This chain links TRBV6-5 with TRBJ1-1; TRBD1 is a possible D gene (5 bases). Trimming cost V 1 base and J 0 bases, with 6 bases left between them. Germline CDR1 is MNHEY and CDR2 is SVGAGI. CDR3 size: 14 residues. The CDR3 DNA is TGTGCCAGCAGTTACTTCAGGGTGAACACTGAAGCTTTCTTT. It yields the protein CASSYFRVNTEAFF.

The chain recombines TRBV7-3 with TRBJ2-1; 7 nucleotides line up with TRBD1. This CDR3 region has 16 residues. Germline assignment: CDR1 SGHTA and CDR2 FQGTGA. V was pared by 5 bases and J by 1 base, with 8 bases of the junction left unmatched. DNA of the CDR3: TGTGCCAGCAGCCGACGACAGGGTACTTCCTACAATGAGCAGTTCTTC. It yields the protein CASSRRQGTSYNEQFF.

This clone was seen a few times. V gene TRBV4-2 combines with J gene TRBJ2-7, with 7 bases identical to TRBD2. CDR1 LGHNA and CDR2 YNFKEQ come from the germline V gene. The length of the CDR3 is 14 residues. J was trimmed by 3 bases and V by 5 bases; bases with no gene match: 7. The CDR3 DNA reads TGTGCCAGCAGCTATGGAGGGGAGGGCTACGAGCAGTACTTC. Residues: CASSYGGEGYEQYF.

The CDR3 coding sequence is TGTGCCAGCAGCCCTCGGGACAGGGCAGCCAAAAACATTCAGTACTTC. Its protein is CASSPRDRAAKNIQYF. The gene calls are TRBV7-2 and TRBJ2-4, with 9 bases matching TRBD1. The CDR3 contains 16 residues. With V trimmed by 5 bases and J by 0 bases, 5 bases remained unmatched. Germline CDR1 and CDR2: SGHTA and FQGNSA.

On this clone itself: The sample holds other DNA sequences that translate to the same CDR3. This chain uses TRBV9 with TRBJ2-7, with TRBD1 matching over 10 bases. The germline gives CDR1 SGDLS, CDR2 YYNGEE. Unmatched junction bases numbered 3, after V lost 0 bases and J lost 3 bases. This CDR3 contains 15 residues. CDR3 sequence (DNA): TGTGCCAGCAGCGTAGCAGGGACAGGGGACTACGAGCAGTACTTC. Translated: CASSVAGTGDYEQYF.

This sequence joins TRBV6-1 and TRBJ2-1; a possible D gene is TRBD2 (5 bases). Germline values: CDR1 MNHNS, CDR2 SASEGT. V gave up 7 bases and J gave up 4 bases, with 11 bases separating them. The CDR3 runs to 13 residues. The CDR3 DNA reads TGTGCCAGCAAGAAAAGCGGTTACAATGAGCAGTTCTTC. As protein: CASKKSGYNEQFF.

This chain connects TRBV29-1 to TRBJ2-2, with 12 bases fitting TRBD2. The ends lost 5 bases at V and 5 bases at J; junction bases unmatched: 6. Germline V gene lookup returns CDR1 SQVTM and CDR2 ANQGSEA. The CDR3 has 15 residues. The CDR3 region is CSVWTSGVGTGELFF. In DNA form, the CDR3 reads TGCAGCGTTTGGACTAGCGGGGTTGGGACCGGGGAGCTGTTTTTT.

V usage is TRBV27 and J usage is TRBJ1-2, with 11 nucleotides matching TRBD1. The CDR3 loop spans 19 amino acids. V was pared by 5 bases and J by 4 bases, with 18 bases of the junction left unmatched. The germline gives CDR1 MNHEY, CDR2 SMNVEV (reference sequence). The CDR3 DNA sequence: TGTGCCAGCAGTCCTAGTGGACCGGGACAGGGGGGGAATAGCTATGGCTACACCTTC. Translating it yields CASSPSGPGQGGNSYGYTF.

CDR3 DNA: TGTGCCACCCAGAACCTCGGGGCCAACGTCCTGACTTTC. Amino acid sequence: CATQNLGANVLTF. The chain joins TRBV6-5 to TRBJ2-6; D unresolved. V lost 10 bases and J lost 4, with 11 bases in between. The germline V gene has CDR1 MNHEY and CDR2 SVGAGI. CDR3 length: 13 residues.

The V gene is TRBV6-5, the J gene TRBJ2-7; maybe TRBD1 (6 bases). The germline V gene has CDR1 MNHEY and CDR2 SVGAGI. With 7 bases removed from V and 3 bases from J, the gap between germline ends came to 16 bases. The CDR3 spans 14 residues. The CDR3 loop reads CASTPTGNVYEQYF. DNA for the CDR3: TGTGCCAGCACCCCCACAGGGAACGTCTACGAGCAGTACTTC.

To note about this clone: Compared with germline, one end of the junction differs, possibly owing to a read error. The chain combines TRBV7-7 with TRBJ1-5; D remains ambiguous. The CDR3 extends over 16 amino acids. Germline CDR1 SSHAT, CDR2 FNYEAQ (reference sequence). This CDR3 reads CASSPQDFHSNQPQHF. The CDR3 coding sequence is TGTGCTAGCAGCCCCCAGGACTTTCATAGCAATCAGCCCCAGCATTTT.

J is TRBJ1-6 and V is TRBV19; 7 bases are shared with TRBD1. The J segment lost 4 bases and the V segment lost 7 bases, leaving 4 bases of the junction unmatched. CDR3 length equals 14 residues. The germline V gene encodes CDR1 LNHDA and CDR2 SQIVND (reference sequence). The CDR3 nucleotides read TGTGCCAGTACAGGGGGTGTGTATAATTCACCCCTCCACTTT. It is translated as CASTGGVYNSPLHF.

By its share, this clone is medium-sized. The chain links TRBV4-3 to TRBJ2-7; 9 nucleotides match TRBD1. V trimming: 3 bases; J trimming: 6 bases; junction bases outside the gene matches: 18. The V gene's germline CDR1 is LGHNA and CDR2 YSLEER. This CDR3 comprises 18 residues. CDR3 residues: CASSQDLTGGLLLPEQYF. In DNA form, the CDR3 reads TGCGCCAGCAGCCAGGATTTGACAGGGGGACTCCTTCTTCCCGAGCAGTACTTC.